These T cell receptor beta chains were read from a single sample in a study of blood T cells in healthy people across ages. MiXCR, run by TCRdb on the 5' RACE reads, gives a single entry per CDR3 protein. The sample holds around 1.1 million distinct CDR3 sequences, more than 30% seen once. The material sequenced was blood. Receptor source: a man younger than 30 in good health. Both conserved end residues are part of each CDR3. D genes are given only for firm matches. Size is stated for part of the rows, as once, few or many counts, or as a class when the clone is expanded.

v_gene	d_gene	len	j_gene	abundance	CDR3aa	CDR3nt
TRBV12-3/TRBV12-4	NA	17	TRBJ1-6	NA	CASSFEATSSYNSPLHF	TGTGCCAGCAGTTTCGAGGCCACGAGCTCCTATAATTCACCCCTCCACTTT
TRBV20-1	NA	16	TRBJ2-7	NA	CSARDFGGALYNEQYF	TGCAGTGCTAGAGATTTTGGGGGGGCACTCTACAATGAGCAGTACTTC
TRBV15	NA	14	TRBJ2-5	NA	CATSTGTYYNEQYF	TGTGCCACCAGCACTGGGACCTATTACAATGAGCAGTACTTC
TRBV6-2/TRBV6-3	NA	11	TRBJ2-3	few	CASNSPGTQYF	TGTGCCAGCAATTCGCCGGGTACGCAGTATTTT
TRBV5-1	NA	13	TRBJ1-1	few	CASSDEGGTEAFF	TGCGCCAGCAGTGATGAAGGAGGCACTGAAGCTTTCTTT
TRBV15	NA	15	TRBJ1-5	NA	CATSRGKDSNQPQHF	TGTGCCACCAGCAGAGGAAAAGATAGCAATCAGCCCCAGCATTTT
TRBV6-5	NA	13	TRBJ2-3	NA	CASRMDSTDTQYF	TGTGCCAGCAGAATGGACAGCACAGATACGCAGTATTTT
TRBV20-1	NA	13	TRBJ2-3	NA	CSAGQGTPSTQYF	TGCAGTGCCGGCCAAGGGACTCCGTCTACGCAGTATTTT
TRBV27	NA	13	TRBJ1-1	NA	CASRSAMNTEAFF	TGTGCCAGCAGATCGGCTATGAACACTGAAGCTTTCTTT
TRBV6-2/TRBV6-3	NA	14	TRBJ2-7	few	CASSYGGTLNEQYF	TGTGCCAGCAGTTACGGCGGGACTCTGAACGAGCAGTACTTC
TRBV10-3	TRBD1	15	TRBJ2-5	NA	CAIRTGGPEQETQYF	TGTGCCATCAGGACAGGGGGACCCGAACAAGAGACCCAGTACTTC
TRBV6-5	NA	16	TRBJ2-5	NA	CASSLSLHRGLETQYF	TGTGCCAGCTCTCTCAGCCTACACAGAGGGTTGGAGACCCAGTACTTC
TRBV6-7	NA	13	TRBJ1-5	NA	CASNGGKVQPQHF	TGTGCCAGCAACGGAGGGAAGGTTCAGCCCCAGCATTTT
TRBV7-9	TRBD1	15	TRBJ1-2	NA	CASSLPGGLGYGYTF	TGTGCCAGCAGCTTACCAGGGGGCCTTGGGTATGGCTACACCTTC
TRBV12-3/TRBV12-4	TRBD2	15	TRBJ2-7	NA	CASTLSGGPSNEQYF	TGTGCCAGCACCCTTAGCGGGGGGCCCTCCAATGAGCAGTACTTC
TRBV9	NA	12	TRBJ2-7	NA	CASSVGNHEQYF	TGTGCCAGCAGCGTAGGGAATCACGAGCAGTACTTC
TRBV12-3/TRBV12-4	NA	15	TRBJ1-2	few	CASSLGQGGHYGYTF	TGTGCCAGCAGTTTAGGGCAGGGTGGGCACTATGGCTACACCTTC
TRBV12-3/TRBV12-4	NA	14	TRBJ1-1	few	CASSFRRGSTEAFF	TGTGCCAGCAGTTTTAGAAGGGGGAGCACTGAAGCTTTCTTT
TRBV29-1	NA	9	TRBJ2-1	many	CSVANEQFF	TGCAGCGTTGCAAATGAGCAGTTCTTC
TRBV4-2	TRBD2	18	TRBJ2-5	few	CASSQEISGGPPGNEQYF	TGTGCCAGCAGCCAAGAAATTAGCGGGGGACCCCCGGGGAATGAGCAGTACTTC
TRBV9	TRBD1	14	TRBJ1-1	few	CASSDRGGYTEAFF	TGTGCCAGCAGTGACAGGGGGGGATACACTGAAGCTTTCTTT
TRBV25-1	NA	16	TRBJ2-1	NA	CASSEYIRGPYNEQFF	TGTGCCAGCAGTGAATATATTAGGGGCCCGTACAATGAGCAGTTCTTC
TRBV5-1	TRBD2	15	TRBJ2-2	NA	CASSFLAGATGELFF	TGTGCCAGCAGCTTCCTAGCGGGGGCCACCGGGGAGCTGTTTTTT
TRBV5-1	TRBD1	15	TRBJ2-3	NA	CASSFAGQGVDTQYF	TGCGCCAGCAGCTTCGCGGGACAGGGAGTGGATACGCAGTATTTT
TRBV20-1	NA	13	TRBJ2-1	NA	CSASAGYYNEQFF	TGCAGTGCTAGCGCAGGGTACTACAATGAGCAGTTCTTC
TRBV5-4	NA	16	TRBJ1-2	NA	CASSLLGGLANYGYTF	TGTGCCAGCAGCTTGTTGGGGGGTCTAGCTAACTATGGCTACACCTTC
TRBV3-1	NA	15	TRBJ2-6	few	CATRYSRSGANVLTF	TGTGCCACAAGATACAGTCGCTCTGGGGCCAACGTCCTGACTTTC
TRBV7-2	NA	12	TRBJ1-1	once	CASRETNTEAFF	TGTGCCAGCAGGGAAACGAACACTGAAGCTTTCTTT
TRBV3-1	TRBD2	15	TRBJ2-3	once	CASSLAGSSTETQYF	TGTGCCAGCAGCCTAGCGGGGTCTAGCACAGAGACGCAGTATTTT
TRBV9	NA	15	TRBJ2-1	NA	CASSGRDGAYNEQFF	TGTGCCAGCAGCGGGCGGGACGGGGCCTACAATGAGCAGTTCTTC
TRBV6-1	TRBD2	20	TRBJ2-7	NA	CASSEPLWRGGKSSSYEQYF	TGTGCCAGCAGTGAGCCCCTCTGGCGGGGGGGAAAAAGTAGCTCCTACGAGCAGTACTTC
TRBV12-3/TRBV12-4	NA	13	TRBJ2-3	NA	CASRWTITDTQYF	TGTGCCAGCAGATGGACTATTACAGATACGCAGTATTTT
TRBV7-2	TRBD1	15	TRBJ2-1	NA	CASSYDRGFHNEQFF	TGTGCCAGCAGCTACGACAGGGGGTTCCACAATGAGCAGTTCTTC
TRBV7-2	NA	18	TRBJ1-6	NA	CASSQTRTSSSYNSPLHF	TGTGCCAGCAGCCAAACCCGGACCTCCAGCTCCTATAATTCACCCCTCCACTTT
TRBV27	TRBD2	16	TRBJ2-7	NA	CASRLAGAPRSYEQYF	TGTGCCAGCAGGCTAGCGGGGGCACCTCGCTCCTACGAGCAGTACTTC
TRBV5-1	NA	11	TRBJ2-1	NA	CVSSAFDEQFF	TGCGTCAGCAGCGCCTTTGATGAGCAGTTCTTC
TRBV20-1	NA	12	TRBJ1-1	NA	CSAILMNTEAFF	TGCAGTGCCATACTTATGAACACTGAAGCTTTCTTT
TRBV28	TRBD1	15	TRBJ2-7	few	CASSPSGTGQYEQYF	TGTGCCAGCAGTCCTTCCGGGACAGGGCAATACGAGCAGTACTTC
TRBV7-2	NA	13	TRBJ2-2	once	CASSRLLLGELFF	TGTGCCAGCAGCCGACTACTTCTCGGGGAGCTGTTTTTT
TRBV5-1	NA	16	TRBJ1-1	NA	CASSLNAGTLNTEAFF	TGCGCCAGCAGCTTGAACGCAGGGACCCTGAACACTGAAGCTTTCTTT
TRBV9	NA	15	TRBJ1-2	few	CASSVGNTLTYGYTF	TGTGCCAGCAGCGTAGGGAACACTTTGACCTATGGCTACACCTTC
TRBV7-6	TRBD1	16	TRBJ2-4	NA	CASSLARGQDRNIQYF	TGTGCCAGCAGCTTAGCGAGGGGACAGGACCGAAACATTCAGTACTTC
TRBV20-1	NA	15	TRBJ2-2	NA	CSAFGPQPNTGELFF	TGCAGTGCTTTCGGGCCTCAACCGAACACCGGGGAGCTGTTTTTT
TRBV6-5	TRBD1	14	TRBJ1-1	few	CASSYQDRDTEAFF	TGTGCCAGCAGTTATCAGGACAGGGACACTGAAGCTTTCTTT
TRBV5-6	NA	13	TRBJ2-5	NA	CASLLRGQETQYF	TGTGCCAGCCTCCTACGAGGCCAAGAGACCCAGTACTTC
TRBV20-1	TRBD1	12	TRBJ2-3	few	CSSRQGVDTQYF	TGCAGTTCAAGACAGGGGGTAGATACGCAGTATTTT
TRBV7-2	TRBD1	16	TRBJ1-5	NA	CASSLRGPYSDQPQHF	TGTGCCAGCAGCTTGAGGGGGCCCTATAGCGATCAGCCCCAGCATTTT
TRBV5-1	TRBD1	15	TRBJ1-1	few	CASSYTGTVNTEAFF	TGCGCCAGCAGCTACACCGGGACAGTGAACACTGAAGCTTTCTTT
TRBV15	NA	15	TRBJ1-2	few	CATSGRQAENYGYTF	TGTGCCACCAGCGGGAGACAGGCGGAGAACTATGGCTACACCTTC
TRBV29-1	NA	13	TRBJ1-1	NA	CSVGQGFSTEAFF	TGCAGCGTTGGGCAAGGGTTTAGCACTGAAGCTTTCTTT